Below, 29 T cell receptor beta chains from the same sample are listed, as sequenced in a study of T cells in Graves' hyperthyroidism and ophthalmopathy. The CDR3 regions of TCR beta were amplified from RNA transcripts. HTBI primers were the set used in a first-round RT-PCR of the TCR CDR3. TCRdb analysed the multiplex PCR reads with MiXCR anew, one entry per CDR3 protein. The sample records 300,000 to 450,000 distinct CDR3 sequences, roughly 25% being singletons. Sequencing was carried out using blood. These receptors all come from a man aged 45-65 years with Graves' hyperthyroidism.

The CDR3 protein is CASSLVGESPQETQYF. CDR3 coding DNA: TGCGCCAGCAGCTTGGTCGGAGAGAGCCCCCAAGAGACCCAGTACTTC. The chain joins TRBV5-1 to TRBJ2-5; no definite D call. V shed 0 bases and J shed 1 base, with 13 bases lying between them. The germline gives CDR1 SGHRS, CDR2 YFSETQ. CDR3 size: 16 residues. Complete variable domain (other parts from reference TRBV5-1 and TRBJ2-5): KAGVTQTPRYLIKTRGQQVTLSCSPISGHRSVSWYQQTPGQGLQFLFEYFSETQRNKGNFPGRFSGRQFSNSRSEMNVSTLELGDSALYLCASSLVGESPQETQYFGPGTRLLVL.

The CDR3 region has the DNA TGTGCCAGCAGTGACGAAGCGGGAGCAGAGGAGCAGTACTTC. This translates into CASSDEAGAEEQYF. The chain combines TRBV6-1 with TRBJ2-7, with TRBD2 matching 8 bases. The germline CDR1 and CDR2 sequences are MNHNS and SASEGT. The J segment lost 7 bases and the V segment lost 3 bases, leaving 8 bases of the junction unmatched. The CDR3 has 14 amino acids.

In this sample, this clonotype turned up many times. J is TRBJ2-7 and V is TRBV11-2; perhaps TRBD1 as D (6 bases). This CDR3 contains 16 residues. Germline V CDR1 and CDR2: SGHAT, FQNNGV. V gave up 5 bases and J gave up 5 bases, with 22 bases separating them. The CDR3: CASSHYQTGKIDEQYF. The CDR3 DNA follows: TGTGCCAGCAGCCATTACCAAACAGGGAAAATTGACGAGCAGTACTTC.

This clonotype was detected many times. V gene TRBV27 combines with J gene TRBJ1-1, with D possibly matching TRBD1 (5 bases). Trimming stripped 0 bases from V and 4 bases from J, with 15 bases between. Germline assignment: CDR1 MNHEY and CDR2 SMNVEV (reference sequence). The CDR3 contains 16 residues. CDR3 loop: CASSLSHGGSSTEAFF. The DNA for the CDR3 is TGTGCCAGCAGTTTATCCCATGGGGGTTCGAGCACTGAAGCTTTCTTT.

The chain is built from TRBV7-9 and TRBJ1-1, with D possibly matching TRBD1 (5 bases). The CDR3 totals 14 residues. From germline, CDR1 is SEHNR and CDR2 FQNEAQ (reference sequence). Trimming stripped 2 bases from V and 1 base from J, with 8 bases between. The DNA for the CDR3 is TGTGCCAGCAGCTTATTTGACAGGAACACTGAAGCTTTCTTT. Encoded protein: CASSLFDRNTEAFF. Full variable domain (remainder filled in from reference TRBV7-9 and TRBJ1-1): DTGVSQNPRHKITKRGQNVTFRCDPISEHNRLYWYRQTLGQGPEFLTYFQNEAQLEKSRLLSDRFSAERPKGSFSTLEIQRTEQGDSAMYLCASSLFDRNTEAFFGQGTRLTVV.

This chain uses TRBV12-3 or TRBV12-4 with TRBJ2-1, with 9 positions matching TRBD2. The CDR3 has 17 residues. The J segment lost 3 bases and the V segment lost 6 bases, leaving 12 bases of the junction unmatched. The CDR3 DNA reads TGTGCCAGCAGCCACGGGACTAGCAAGCCCCACTACAATGAGCAGTTCTTC. Translated: CASSHGTSKPHYNEQFF.

The chain uses TRBV24-1 and TRBJ2-5; maybe TRBD1 (6 bases). The CDR3 runs to 15 residues. Germline V gene lookup returns CDR1 KGHDR and CDR2 SFDVKD. V lost 1 base and J lost 5, with 13 bases in between. CDR3 nucleotide sequence: TGTGCCACCAGTGATTTAGCAGGGGTTGTTGAGACCCAGTACTTC. Residues: CATSDLAGVVETQYF.

The gene calls are TRBV11-3 and TRBJ2-2; 12 bases agree with TRBD2. Trimming took 2 bases from V and 7 from J; bases not matched to a gene: 8. This CDR3 region has 17 residues. CDR1 is SGHNT, CDR2 YENEEA, per germline. For the CDR3, the DNA is TGTGCCAGCAGCTTATCTCTAGCGGGAGGGCGGAGCGGGGAGCTGTTTTTT. It codes for CASSLSLAGGRSGELFF. The entire variable domain, with the rest obtained from reference TRBV11-3 and TRBJ2-2, is as follows: EAGVVQSPRYKIIEKKQPVAFWCNPISGHNTLYWYLQNLGQGPELLIRYENEEAVDDSQLPKDRFSAERLKGVDSTLKIQPAELGDSAVYLCASSLSLAGGRSGELFFGEGSRLTVL.

A single count supports this clonotype. It may be a read error: a sequence one base away is much more abundant. The chain recombines TRBV29-1 with TRBJ2-1; 7 bases match TRBD2. Germline V gene data show CDR1 as SQVTM and CDR2 as ANQGSEA. There are 14 residues in the CDR3. CDR3 DNA: TGCAGCGTTGTAGTGGGAGGGGCCTACAGTGAGCAGTTCTTC. It translates to CSVVVGGAYSEQFF.

This clonotype was seen more than once but under ten times. The rearrangement joins TRBV27 to TRBJ1-2; 7 bases align to TRBD1. Germline V gene sequence: CDR1 MNHEY, CDR2 SMNVEV (reference sequence). The junction had 4 bases not matched to a gene; V was cut back by 6 bases and J by 0 bases. This CDR3 is built from 14 residues. Here the CDR3 DNA reads TGTGCCAGCAGGAGGGGGCAGTCTAACTATGGCTACACCTTC. Protein: CASRRGQSNYGYTF.

This chain joins TRBV20-1 and TRBJ2-6, with TRBD2 matching 8 bases. Germline-derived CDR1 and CDR2 are DFQATT and SNEGSKA (reference sequence). Unmatched junction bases numbered 3, after V lost 1 base and J lost 1 base. The CDR3 totals 16 residues. The CDR3 sequence: CSARGPGGSGANVLTF. The DNA for the CDR3 is TGCAGTGCTAGAGGACCGGGAGGGTCTGGGGCCAACGTCCTGACTTTC.

This clonotype has a count of ten or more. V and J are TRBV5-1 and TRBJ1-1; TRBD1 might be the D (6 bases). The CDR3 spans 14 residues. In germline, CDR1 is SGHRS, CDR2 YFSETQ. V dropped 1 base and J dropped 6 bases, with 13 bases sitting between them. CDR3 in amino acids: CASSLMRGGAEAFF. DNA of the CDR3: TGCGCCAGCAGCTTGATGAGAGGGGGGGCTGAAGCTTTCTTT.

The rearrangement uses TRBV9 and TRBJ2-5; D may be TRBD2 (5 bases). From germline, CDR1 is SGDLS and CDR2 YYNGEE. V was cut by 0 bases and J by 7 bases, with 7 bases left in between. The CDR3 runs to 12 residues. CDR3 amino acids: CASSVGEGTQYF. The DNA for the CDR3 is TGTGCCAGCAGCGTAGGCGAGGGGACCCAGTACTTC.

This clonotype has a count of ten or more. This chain's CDR3 is CASSITRGNTWNTEAFF. CDR3 DNA: TGTGCCAGCAGTATTACACGGGGTAACACTTGGAACACTGAAGCTTTCTTT. The chain combines TRBV12-3 or TRBV12-4 with TRBJ1-1; D gene ambiguous. The V gene lost 5 bases and the J gene lost 1 base, with 20 bases spanning the gap. The CDR3 spans 17 residues.

This clonotype was counted at least ten times. The V and J genes are TRBV2 and TRBJ1-6; 11 bases match TRBD1. Per germline, CDR1 SNHLY and CDR2 FYNNEI. Trimming removed 6 bases from V and 5 bases from J; junction bases left unmatched: 3. The CDR3 extends over 15 amino acids. Here the CDR3 DNA reads TGTGCCAGCAGGGGGGACAGGGGGGATAATTCACCCCTCCACTTT. It yields the protein CASRGDRGDNSPLHF.

The chain joins TRBV30 to TRBJ2-3; 8 nucleotides line up with TRBD2. V was pared by 7 bases and J by 1 base, with 4 bases of the junction left unmatched. The CDR3 spans 13 residues. From germline, CDR1 is GTSNPN and CDR2 SVGIG (reference sequence). The CDR3 region has the DNA TGTGCCTTGACTAGCGCGGGCACAGATACGCAGTATTTT. Encoded protein: CALTSAGTDTQYF.

On this clonotype: This may be a read error, as it is one base from a much larger clone. The chain recombines TRBV12-3 or TRBV12-4 with TRBJ2-7; a possible D gene is TRBD2 (6 bases). The CDR3 contains 15 residues. CDR3 sequence reads: CASNSGRGRNYELYF. The DNA for the CDR3 is TGTGCCAGCAATTCAGGGCGGGGACGGAACTACGAGCTGTACTTC.

This chain connects TRBV12-3 or TRBV12-4 to TRBJ1-3; weak D call: TRBD1 (6 bases). The CDR3 sequence is 15 residues long. V was pared by 4 bases and J by 4 bases, with 14 bases between. CDR3 protein: CASSSPGGPGNTIYF. The CDR3 region has the DNA TGTGCCAGCAGTTCTCCTGGGGGGCCGGGAAACACCATATATTTT.

In its sample, this clonotype was seen a few times. This chain's CDR3 is CAISELGEQYF. The CDR3 DNA reads as TGTGCCATCAGTGAGCTGGGGGAGCAGTACTTC. The chain combines TRBV10-3 with TRBJ2-7; D remains unclear. The germline CDR1 and CDR2 sequences are ENHRY and SYGVKD. Deletions cut 2 bases from V and 7 bases from J, with 6 bases between. There are 11 residues in the CDR3.

A few counts support this clonotype. The rearrangement links TRBV27 to TRBJ2-5, with D unresolved. Deletions cut 4 bases from V and 5 bases from J, with 11 bases between. Germline CDR1 and CDR2: MNHEY and SMNVEV (reference sequence). The CDR3 sequence is 13 residues long. The CDR3 sequence is CASSSGWGETQYF. The CDR3, as DNA: TGTGCCAGCAGTTCCGGGTGGGGTGAGACCCAGTACTTC.

This clonotype was seen more than once but under ten times. V gene TRBV5-1 combines with J gene TRBJ2-5; 8 nucleotides align to TRBD2. The V gene's germline CDR1 is SGHRS and CDR2 YFSETQ. V trimming: 4 bases; J trimming: 1 base; junction bases outside the gene matches: 3. The CDR3 contains 14 residues. The CDR3 protein is CASSRSGTQETQYF. The CDR3 coding sequence is TGCGCCAGCAGCCGTAGCGGGACCCAAGAGACCCAGTACTTC.

This clonotype was picked up a small number of times. This chain joins TRBV4-1 and TRBJ2-3; no clear D gene. The V end lost 0 bases, the J end lost 4 bases, and 5 bases lay between the germline ends. Per the germline V gene, CDR1 is MGHRA and CDR2 is YSYEKL. The CDR3 contains 13 residues. The CDR3 DNA is TGCGCCAGCAGCCAAGATTGGTCAGATACGCAGTATTTT. It codes for CASSQDWSDTQYF.

This clonotype was detected ten times or more. This chain's CDR3 is CASGPHDRERHGYTF. The CDR3 coding sequence is TGTGCCAGCGGGCCACACGACAGGGAACGCCATGGCTACACCTTC. This chain uses TRBV28 with TRBJ1-2; 7 bases are shared with TRBD1. The CDR3 length is 15 residues. The ends lost 8 bases at V and 6 bases at J; junction bases unmatched: 15. Germline CDR1 and CDR2: MDHEN and SYDVKM.

This clonotype turned up a few times. The V call is TRBV6-5, the J call TRBJ1-1; D call uncertain. Germline V gene sequence: CDR1 MNHEY, CDR2 SVGAGI. The CDR3 is 16 residues long. V was pared by 2 bases and J by 4 bases, with 17 bases between. CDR3 region: CASSYLNTYLATEAFF. In nucleotides, the CDR3 is TGTGCCAGCAGTTACCTGAACACCTATCTGGCCACTGAAGCTTTCTTT.

The chain links TRBV20-1 to TRBJ2-3; no definite D call. The CDR3 runs 12 residues. Deletions cut 6 bases from V and 3 bases from J, with 10 bases between. Germline V gene data show CDR1 as DFQATT and CDR2 as SNEGSKA (reference sequence). The CDR3, as DNA: TGCAGTGCGACGGCTAGAACAGATACGCAGTATTTT. This translates into CSATARTDTQYF.

The table lists this clonotype with many counts. This chain joins TRBV7-8 and TRBJ1-1; TRBD1 might be the D (5 bases). V lost 6 bases and J 1 base, leaving 12 bases between the germline ends. The CDR3 has 14 amino acids. Germline CDR1 and CDR2: SGHVS and FQNEAQ. The CDR3 nucleotides are TGTGCCAGCAGGCGGTCGGGGACGAACACTGAAGCTTTCTTT. Its translation is CASRRSGTNTEAFF.

This chain links TRBV11-2 with TRBJ2-5, with a weak D call TRBD1 (5 bases). The CDR3 sequence is 14 residues long. V lost 2 bases to trimming and J lost 5 bases, with 12 bases between them. Germline CDR1 and CDR2: SGHAT and FQNNGV. CDR3 coding DNA: TGTGCCAGCAGCTTACTTCAGGGATGGGAGACCCAGTACTTC. Encoded protein: CASSLLQGWETQYF.

A few counts support this clonotype. This chain links TRBV24-1 with TRBJ1-1; 8 bases match TRBD1. V lost 7 bases to trimming and J lost 4 bases; unmatched junction nucleotides: 1. Per germline, CDR1 KGHDR and CDR2 SFDVKD. This CDR3 is 12 amino acids long. CDR3: CATSTGGTEAFF. DNA for the CDR3: TGTGCCACCAGCACAGGGGGCACTGAAGCTTTCTTT.

This clonotype was detected ten times or more. The chain combines TRBV7-8 with TRBJ2-1; TRBD2 matches at 8 bases. This CDR3 contains 15 residues. Germline trimming cut 5 bases from V and 2 bases from J; bases unmatched to any gene: 5. Germline-derived CDR1 and CDR2 are SGHVS and FQNEAQ. Written as DNA, the CDR3 is TGTGCCAGCAGCCCCAGTAGCGGGGCCTACAATGAGCAGTTCTTC. Translating gives CASSPSSGAYNEQFF. The full variable domain, in which reference TRBV7-8 and TRBJ2-1 provide the parts outside the CDR3, is GAGVSQSPRYKVAKRGQDVALRCDPISGHVSLFWYQQALGQGPEFLTYFQNEAQLDKSGLPSDRFFAERPEGSVSTLKIQRTQQEDSAVYLCASSPSSGAYNEQFFGPGTRLTVL.